The 31 T cell receptor beta chains below all came from one sample that was sequenced in a study of T-cell memory formation after mild COVID-19 (dated by TCRdb to the early 2020s). The receptor library was made with 5' RACE. The instrument given in TCRdb is Illumina NovaSeq 6000. In TCRdb, the public reads were trimmed at Q25 with fastp and aligned with MiXCR, with productive beta chains retained. Records with the same CDR3 protein are collapsed into one entry carrying the most frequent genes and DNA. The sample records roughly 340,000 distinct CDR3 sequences, less than 25% of which are singletons. The ten largest clones represent 21% of the sample. Sequencing input: PBMCs or a T cell subset sorted from them (not recorded which). These receptors were collected from a man younger than 35 who had mild COVID-19 (a few samples of this study predate the infection). The sample titles of this study are shuffled in the database, so cell type and time point are left out; the donor was told from shared clones.

There are a few counts of this clonotype. This chain links TRBV4-1 with TRBJ2-2; D not certain. The germline V gene has CDR1 MGHRA and CDR2 YSYEKL. CDR3 size: 12 residues. Trimming removed 0 bases at V and 5 bases at J, with 1 base between. The CDR3 nucleotides read TGCGCCAGCAGCCAAGATACCGGGGAGCTGTTTTTT. Translating it yields CASSQDTGELFF.

This clonotype was found a few times. The chain has TRBV28 and TRBJ2-7, with D uncertain. CDR3 size: 12 residues. Germline CDR1 and CDR2: MDHEN and SYDVKM. Trimming shortened V by 6 bases and J by 4 bases, and 10 bases separated the two germline ends. The CDR3, as DNA: TGTGCCAGCAGCGAACCGATTTACGAGCAGTACTTC. Protein sequence: CASSEPIYEQYF.

V and J are TRBV6-5 and TRBJ2-3, with D maybe TRBD2 (7 bases). V was clipped by 2 bases and J by 4 bases, with 13 bases between them. Per the germline V gene, CDR1 is MNHEY and CDR2 is SVGAGI. The CDR3 runs to 15 residues. CDR3 nucleotides: TGTGCCAGCAGTTACCGGGGGGCCCAACCAGATACGCAGTATTTT. Amino acid sequence: CASSYRGAQPDTQYF.

This sequence joins TRBV5-6 and TRBJ2-2; 7 bases line up with TRBD1. Germline V CDR1 and CDR2: SGHDT, YYEEEE. V shed 3 bases, J shed 3 bases, and the junction held 5 bases outside the gene matches. This CDR3 contains 15 residues. In nucleotides, the CDR3 is TGTGCCAGCAGCTCGACAGGGTGGGACACCGGGGAGCTGTTTTTT. Amino acids: CASSSTGWDTGELFF. Full variable domain (outside the CDR3, taken from reference TRBV5-6 and TRBJ2-2): DAGVTQSPTHLIKTRGQQVTLRCSPKSGHDTVSWYQQALGQGPQFIFQYYEEEERQRGNFPDRFSGHQFPNYSSELNVNALLLGDSALYLCASSSTGWDTGELFFGEGSRLTVL.

This clonotype was picked up a small number of times. The V call is TRBV12-3 or TRBV12-4, the J call TRBJ1-6, with D unclear. The CDR3 is 13 amino acids. The V and J ends lost 5 bases and 9 bases respectively, with 11 bases between them. The CDR3 reads CASSPRAGSPLHF. For the CDR3, the DNA is TGTGCCAGCAGTCCGAGGGCAGGTTCACCCCTCCACTTT.

This clonotype was observed a handful of times. The genes are TRBV6-5 and TRBJ1-1; possible D gene TRBD1, 6 bases. The CDR3 has 13 amino acids. Between the trimmed V and J ends, which lost 7 bases and 10 bases, there was a span of 19 bases. Per the germline V gene, CDR1 is MNHEY and CDR2 is SVGAGI. For the CDR3, the DNA is TGTGCCAGCACCAAATTAACCGGGACAACAGCTTTCTTT. It codes for CASTKLTGTTAFF.

This chain uses TRBV7-2 with TRBJ2-3; TRBD2 matches at 9 bases. V was pared by 2 bases and J by 13 bases, with 4 bases of the junction left unmatched. CDR3 length equals 12 residues. Per germline, CDR1 SGHTA and CDR2 FQGNSA. This CDR3 reads CASSLPAGGEYF. The CDR3 bases are TGTGCCAGCAGCTTACCAGCGGGGGGAGAGTATTTT.

The rearrangement links TRBV4-3 to TRBJ2-5, with 8 bases aligning to TRBD2. This CDR3 comprises 15 residues. With V trimmed by 0 bases and J by 3 bases, 3 bases remained unmatched. The V gene's germline CDR1 is LGHNA and CDR2 YSLEER. The CDR3 loop is CASSQERTSKETQYF. The CDR3 nucleotides are TGCGCCAGCAGCCAAGAGCGGACTAGCAAAGAGACCCAGTACTTC.

This clonotype was detected a few times. The chain carries TRBV27 and TRBJ2-1, with 8 bases lining up with TRBD2. The germline CDR1 and CDR2 sequences are MNHEY and SMNVEV (reference sequence). This CDR3 has 15 amino acids. The trim removed 1 base at V and 8 bases at J, leaving 7 bases unmatched. DNA for the CDR3: TGTGCCAGCAGTTTATACGGGGGGGCAAGCCATGAGCAGTTCTTC. This translates into CASSLYGGASHEQFF.

The sample holds a few counts of this clonotype. The chain couples TRBV24-1 to TRBJ2-5; D is unclear. The CDR3 has 15 residues. Germline V gene lookup returns CDR1 KGHDR and CDR2 SFDVKD. Between the trimmed V and J ends, which lost 5 bases and 4 bases, there was a span of 16 bases. CDR3: CATSGLTYVRETQYF. In DNA, the CDR3 is TGTGCCACCAGTGGCTTGACATATGTCCGAGAGACCCAGTACTTC.

The chain employs TRBV4-1 and TRBJ2-3; D might be TRBD1 or TRBD2, each matching 5 bases. In germline, CDR1 is MGHRA, CDR2 YSYEKL. V was cut by 3 bases and J by 6 bases, with 16 bases left in between. The CDR3 runs 15 residues. The CDR3 reads CASSQMAGSMDTQYF. The CDR3 coding sequence is TGCGCCAGCAGCCAGATGGCAGGGAGCATGGATACGCAGTATTTT.

This chain links TRBV7-9 with TRBJ1-1; D not certain. Per germline, CDR1 SEHNR and CDR2 FQNEAQ (reference sequence). CDR3 size: 13 residues. With 7 bases removed from V and 1 base from J, the gap between germline ends came to 10 bases. The CDR3 bases are TGTGCCAGCACCCTTGGTCGGAACACTGAAGCTTTCTTT. This codes for CASTLGRNTEAFF.

This chain uses TRBV7-2 with TRBJ2-5; D unresolved. V lost 2 bases to trimming and J lost 7 bases, with 5 bases between them. CDR1 and CDR2 (germline): SGHTA, FQGNSA. The CDR3 contains 11 residues. As DNA, the CDR3 is TGTGCCAGCAGCTTAAAAGGGACCCAGTACTTC. This translates into CASSLKGTQYF.

The V gene is TRBV10-3, the J gene TRBJ1-1; TRBD1 agrees at 12 bases. The CDR3 sequence is 14 residues long. Germline lookup yields CDR1 ENHRY and CDR2 SYGVKD. V was clipped by 6 bases and J by 4 bases; unmatched bases: 3. CDR3: CAIRGTGGGTEAFF. The CDR3 nucleotides are TGTGCCATCAGGGGGACAGGGGGCGGCACTGAAGCTTTCTTT.

This clonotype has more than one count but fewer than ten. J is TRBJ1-4 and V is TRBV6-5; TRBD1 aligns across 10 bases. The length of the CDR3 is 15 residues. V lost 5 bases and J lost 5; bases outside the gene matches: 5. Germline V gene lookup returns CDR1 MNHEY and CDR2 SVGAGI. The CDR3 spells CASSTEGQGNEKLFF. The CDR3 nucleotides read TGTGCCAGCAGTACAGAGGGACAGGGGAATGAAAAACTGTTTTTT.

A few counts support this clonotype. In DNA, the CDR3 is TGTGCCAGCAGCTTATTTTTCCGTAACACAGATACGCAGTATTTT. The encoded protein is CASSLFFRNTDTQYF. The chain links TRBV7-2 to TRBJ2-3, with unresolved D. Trimming shortened V by 2 bases and J by 2 bases, and 11 bases separated the two germline ends. This CDR3 comprises 15 residues. Germline V gives CDR1 SGHTA, CDR2 FQGNSA.

The chain recombines TRBV6-4 with TRBJ2-3; 10 bases align to TRBD2. This CDR3 region has 19 residues. The trim removed 2 bases at V and 0 bases at J, leaving 11 bases unmatched. Germline V gene lookup returns CDR1 MRHNA and CDR2 SNTAGT. CDR3 amino acids: CASSDETSGPINSTDTQYF. Here the CDR3 DNA reads TGTGCCAGCAGTGACGAGACTAGCGGGCCCATTAATAGCACAGATACGCAGTATTTT.

The J gene is TRBJ1-3, the V gene TRBV5-1; D unresolved. CDR3 length equals 15 residues. Per the germline V gene, CDR1 is SGHRS and CDR2 is YFSETQ. The V end was cut by 5 bases, the J end by 0 bases, with 12 bases between. The CDR3 sequence is CASRTEGDSGNTIYF. CDR3 in DNA: TGCGCCAGCAGGACCGAAGGAGACTCTGGAAACACCATATATTTT.

This clonotype was counted ten times or more. The V gene is TRBV11-2, the J gene TRBJ2-1, with D perhaps matching TRBD2 (6 bases). The CDR3 is 12 residues long. Trimming removed 5 bases at V and 10 bases at J, with 12 bases between. CDR1 is SGHAT and CDR2 is FQNNGV in the germline V gene. In DNA, the CDR3 is TGTGCCAGCAGCCACTACGGGGGAGAGCAGTTCTTC. This sequence encodes CASSHYGGEQFF. Drawing the rest from reference TRBV11-2 and TRBJ2-1, the complete variable domain is EAGVAQSPRYKIIEKRQSVAFWCNPISGHATLYWYQQILGQGPKLLIQFQNNGVVDDSQLPKDRFSAERLKGVDSTLKIQPAKLEDSAVYLCASSHYGGEQFFGPGTRLTVL.

The V call is TRBV12-3 or TRBV12-4, the J call TRBJ2-3; D is ambiguous. This CDR3 spans 13 amino acids. V lost 4 bases to trimming and J lost 4 bases, with 9 bases between them. The DNA for the CDR3 is TGTGCCAGCAGTTCCCTAGAGGCAGATACGCAGTATTTT. It specifies CASSSLEADTQYF.

The chain carries TRBV6-5 and TRBJ1-2; D call uncertain. The V end lost 5 bases, the J end lost 4 bases, and 17 bases lay between the germline ends. The CDR3 has 15 residues. CDR1 and CDR2 from the germline V gene are MNHEY and SVGAGI. The chain's CDR3 is CASSKMGSGGYGYTF. Here the CDR3 DNA reads TGTGCCAGCAGTAAAATGGGGAGCGGAGGCTATGGCTACACCTTC.

The V and J genes are TRBV5-1 and TRBJ2-6; perhaps TRBD1 as D (5 bases). The CDR3 totals 17 residues. Trimming took 4 bases from V and 3 from J, leaving 17 bases between them. CDR1 is SGHRS and CDR2 is YFSETQ in the germline V gene. CDR3 in amino acids: CASSPGQGNDGANVLTF. The CDR3 nucleotides are TGCGCCAGCAGCCCCGGCCAGGGTAATGATGGGGCCAACGTCCTGACTTTC.

The CDR3 loop is CASSLVAEWTQYF. CDR3 nucleotides: TGTGCCAGCAGCTTAGTGGCCGAATGGACCCAGTACTTC. The chain carries TRBV7-2 and TRBJ2-5; D call uncertain. V shed 1 base and J shed 7 bases, with 10 bases lying between them. This CDR3 comprises 13 residues. In germline, CDR1 is SGHTA, CDR2 FQGNSA.

In this sample, this clonotype turned up a few times. The J gene is TRBJ2-5, the V gene TRBV5-1; 9 nucleotides align to TRBD1. Germline assignment: CDR1 SGHRS and CDR2 YFSETQ. The CDR3 spans 15 residues. The trim removed 5 bases at V and 5 bases at J, leaving 10 bases unmatched. In DNA, the CDR3 is TGCGCCAGCAGACAAGGACAGGGGTTTGCGGAGACCCAGTACTTC. It specifies CASRQGQGFAETQYF. Full variable domain (missing parts from reference TRBV5-1 and TRBJ2-5): KAGVTQTPRYLIKTRGQQVTLSCSPISGHRSVSWYQQTPGQGLQFLFEYFSETQRNKGNFPGRFSGRQFSNSRSEMNVSTLELGDSALYLCASRQGQGFAETQYFGPGTRLLVL.

The chain is built from TRBV6-6 and TRBJ2-3; D perhaps matches TRBD1 (6 bases). The CDR3 is 15 amino acids. Germline loops: CDR1 MNHNY, CDR2 SVGAGI (reference sequence). Trimming pared 5 bases from V and 0 bases from J, leaving 12 bases between. CDR3 sequence: CASSTQGTSTDTQYF. CDR3 DNA sequence: TGTGCCAGCAGTACACAGGGTACTAGCACAGATACGCAGTATTTT.

The chain carries TRBV7-2 and TRBJ1-2; no firm D call. The CDR3 loop spans 14 amino acids. Trimming took 4 bases from V and 1 from J, leaving 10 bases between them. Germline values: CDR1 SGHTA, CDR2 FQGNSA. The CDR3 reads CASSYTHYNYGYTF. The CDR3 nucleotides are TGTGCCAGCAGCTACACCCACTATAACTATGGCTACACCTTC.

A few counts support this clonotype. The chain couples TRBV6-5 to TRBJ2-3; 13 bases match TRBD2. Germline V CDR1 and CDR2: MNHEY, SVGAGI. V gave up 11 bases and J gave up 4 bases; unmatched junction bases: 9. The CDR3 runs to 15 residues. CDR3 in amino acids: CAAELAGGPSDTQYF. CDR3 in DNA: TGTGCCGCCGAACTAGCGGGGGGGCCGTCAGATACGCAGTATTTT.

V is TRBV7-2 and J is TRBJ1-2; 7 nucleotides match TRBD1. The CDR3 runs 14 residues. Trimming at V came to 0 bases and at J to 7 bases, leaving 5 bases not matched to a gene. Germline V gene sequence: CDR1 SGHTA, CDR2 FQGNSA. CDR3 amino acids: CASSLAEGARGYTF. CDR3 sequence (DNA): TGTGCCAGCAGCTTAGCGGAGGGGGCTCGTGGCTACACCTTC.

This sequence joins TRBV20-1 and TRBJ2-6; TRBD1 is a possible D gene (5 bases). Per the germline V gene, CDR1 is DFQATT and CDR2 is SNEGSKA (reference sequence). The CDR3 totals 15 residues. V lost 5 bases, J lost 2 bases, and 13 bases lay in between. Here the CDR3 DNA reads TGCAGTGCTCCTCAGGGTTTAGCTGGGGCCAACGTCCTGACTTTC. Protein sequence: CSAPQGLAGANVLTF.

This clonotype was counted a few times. V is TRBV29-1 and J is TRBJ1-4; 8 nucleotides line up with TRBD1. From germline, CDR1 is SQVTM and CDR2 ANQGSEA. This CDR3 is built from 15 residues. With V trimmed by 6 bases and J by 5 bases, 11 bases remained unmatched. The CDR3 DNA reads as TGCAGCGTCGTATTCTCAGGGGGCAAGAATGAAAAACTGTTTTTT. Translation gives CSVVFSGGKNEKLFF.

This sequence joins TRBV5-1 and TRBJ2-1; TRBD2 is a possible D gene (6 bases). CDR3 length: 14 amino acids. Germline V gene data show CDR1 as SGHRS and CDR2 as YFSETQ. V was trimmed by 4 bases and J by 4 bases, leaving 12 bases between them. CDR3 amino acids: CASSPGVPYNEQFF. The CDR3 coding sequence is TGCGCCAGCAGCCCGGGGGTGCCTTACAATGAGCAGTTCTTC.